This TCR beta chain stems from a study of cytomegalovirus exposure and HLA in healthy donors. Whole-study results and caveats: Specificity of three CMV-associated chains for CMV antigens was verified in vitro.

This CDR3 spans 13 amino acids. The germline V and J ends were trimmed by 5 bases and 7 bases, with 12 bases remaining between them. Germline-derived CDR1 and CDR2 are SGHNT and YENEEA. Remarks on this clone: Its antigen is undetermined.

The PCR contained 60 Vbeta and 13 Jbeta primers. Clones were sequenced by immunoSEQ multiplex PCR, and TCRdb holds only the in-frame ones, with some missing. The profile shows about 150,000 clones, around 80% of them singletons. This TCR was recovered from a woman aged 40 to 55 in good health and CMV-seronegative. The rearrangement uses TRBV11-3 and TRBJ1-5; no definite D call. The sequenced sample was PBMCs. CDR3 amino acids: CASSPSVLQPQHF. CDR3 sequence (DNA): TGTGCCAGCAGCCCCTCGGTGTTGCAGCCCCAGCATTTT.